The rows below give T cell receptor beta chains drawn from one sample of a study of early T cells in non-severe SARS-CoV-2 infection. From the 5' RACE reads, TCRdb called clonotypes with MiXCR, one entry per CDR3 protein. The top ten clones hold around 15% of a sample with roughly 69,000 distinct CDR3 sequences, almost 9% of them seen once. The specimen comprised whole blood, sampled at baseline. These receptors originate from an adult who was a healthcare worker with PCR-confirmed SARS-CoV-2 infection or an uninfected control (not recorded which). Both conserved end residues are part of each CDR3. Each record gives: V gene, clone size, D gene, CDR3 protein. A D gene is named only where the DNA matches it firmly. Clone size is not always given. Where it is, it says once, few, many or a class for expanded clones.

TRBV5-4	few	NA	CASSSPGNGANALTF
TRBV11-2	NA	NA	CASTLGVADYNEQFF
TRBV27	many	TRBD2	CASSEPGLASNIQYF
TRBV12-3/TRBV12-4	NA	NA	CASSLSQAGEKLFF
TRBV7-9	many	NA	CASSPPNNEQFF
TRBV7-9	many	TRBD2	CASVSGRQANEQFF
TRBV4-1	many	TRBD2	CASSQNLAGGYNEQFF
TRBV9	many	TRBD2	CASSVSGLVVYNEQFF
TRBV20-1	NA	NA	CSARDEGLLYEQYF
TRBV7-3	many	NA	CASRLGLHTGELFF
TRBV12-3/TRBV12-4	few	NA	CASSLSIEFGGTYEQYF
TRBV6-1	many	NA	CASRGEPLRTMNTEAFF
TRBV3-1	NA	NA	CASSRVYEQYF
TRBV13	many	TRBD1	CASSSLPGTGDYEQYF
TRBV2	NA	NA	CASSEYSPLHF
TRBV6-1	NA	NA	CASSDWSGGEQFF
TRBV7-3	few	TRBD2	CASSWTSANEQFF
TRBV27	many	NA	CASRRGVSGGYTF
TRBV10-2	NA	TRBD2	CASSVTSGIARETQYF
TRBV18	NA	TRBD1	CASSPVLQGAGDTQYF
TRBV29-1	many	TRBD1	CSVRDRAEYF
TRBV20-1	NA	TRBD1	CSASYRGQRQPQHF